What follows is one T cell receptor beta chain and its context. Its matching antigen is unknown. This entry is derived from a study of identical twins. TCRdb called the 5' RACE reads again in MiXCR, with one record for every CDR3 protein. Among roughly 260,000 distinct CDR3 sequences listed, 7.5% were seen once. Study-level points and caveats: The analysis was cross-sectional rather than longitudinal within donors.

This CDR3 region has 17 residues. From germline, CDR1 is SEHNR and CDR2 FQNEAQ (reference sequence). V lost 8 bases, J lost 2 bases, and 16 bases stayed unmatched. This sample was shared with a second study, whose subject was yellow fever vaccine responses in identical twins.

This TCR derives from a woman between 18 and 30 years old in good health. The chain uses TRBV7-9 and TRBJ2-3; 7 bases fit TRBD2. The specimen was CD8+ T cells sorted from blood. Written as DNA, the CDR3 is TGTGCCAGCGAGGGAGGGAGCGGGAACGAGCCCACAGATACGCAGTATTTT. Protein product: CASEGGSGNEPTDTQYF.